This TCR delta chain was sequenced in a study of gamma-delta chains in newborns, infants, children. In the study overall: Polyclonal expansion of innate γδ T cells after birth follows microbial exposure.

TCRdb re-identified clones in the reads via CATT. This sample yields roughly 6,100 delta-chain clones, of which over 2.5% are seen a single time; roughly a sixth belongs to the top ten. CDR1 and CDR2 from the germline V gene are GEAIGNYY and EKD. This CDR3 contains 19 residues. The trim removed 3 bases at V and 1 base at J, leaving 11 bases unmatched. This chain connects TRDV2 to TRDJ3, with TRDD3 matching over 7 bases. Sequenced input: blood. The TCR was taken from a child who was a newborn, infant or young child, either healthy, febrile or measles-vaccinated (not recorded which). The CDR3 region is CACDSTGEYGSWDTRQMFF. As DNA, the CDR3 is TGTGCCTGTGACTCTACTGGGGAATACGGGTCCTGGGACACCCGACAGATGTTTTTC.